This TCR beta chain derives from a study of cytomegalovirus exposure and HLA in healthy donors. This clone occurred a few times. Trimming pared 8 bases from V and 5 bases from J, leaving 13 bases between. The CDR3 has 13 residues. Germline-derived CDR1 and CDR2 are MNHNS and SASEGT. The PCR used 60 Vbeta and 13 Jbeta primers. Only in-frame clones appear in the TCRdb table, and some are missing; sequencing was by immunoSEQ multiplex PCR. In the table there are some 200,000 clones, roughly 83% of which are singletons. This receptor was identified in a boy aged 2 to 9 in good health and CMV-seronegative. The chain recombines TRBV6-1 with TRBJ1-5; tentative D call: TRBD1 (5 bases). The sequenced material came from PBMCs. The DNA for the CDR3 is TGTGCCAGCCAAACGCAGGGCGATCAGCCCCAGCATTTT. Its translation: CASQTQGDQPQHF.